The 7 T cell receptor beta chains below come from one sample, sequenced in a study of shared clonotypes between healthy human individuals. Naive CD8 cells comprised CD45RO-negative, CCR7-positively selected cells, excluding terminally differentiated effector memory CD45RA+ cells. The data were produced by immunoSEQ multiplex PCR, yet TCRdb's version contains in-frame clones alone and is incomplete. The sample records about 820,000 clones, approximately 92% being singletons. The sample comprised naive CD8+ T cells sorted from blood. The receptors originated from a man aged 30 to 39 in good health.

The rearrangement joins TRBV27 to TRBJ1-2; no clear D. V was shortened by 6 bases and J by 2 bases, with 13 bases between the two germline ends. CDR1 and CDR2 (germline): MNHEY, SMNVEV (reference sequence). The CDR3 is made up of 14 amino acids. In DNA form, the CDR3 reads TGTGCCAGCAGACCCCCCGGAGGAAACTATGGCTACACCTTC. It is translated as CASRPPGGNYGYTF.

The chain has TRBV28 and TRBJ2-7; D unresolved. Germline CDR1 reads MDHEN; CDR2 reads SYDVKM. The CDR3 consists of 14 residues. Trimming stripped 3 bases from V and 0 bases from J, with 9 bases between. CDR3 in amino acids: CASSFPESSYEQYF. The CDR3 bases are TGTGCCAGCAGTTTCCCCGAATCCTCCTACGAGCAGTACTTC.

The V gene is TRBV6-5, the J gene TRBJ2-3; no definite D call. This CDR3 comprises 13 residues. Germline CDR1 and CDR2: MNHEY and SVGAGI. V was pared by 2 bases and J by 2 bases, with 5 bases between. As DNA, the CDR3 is TGTGCCAGCAGTTACACCCACACAGATACGCAGTATTTT. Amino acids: CASSYTHTDTQYF.

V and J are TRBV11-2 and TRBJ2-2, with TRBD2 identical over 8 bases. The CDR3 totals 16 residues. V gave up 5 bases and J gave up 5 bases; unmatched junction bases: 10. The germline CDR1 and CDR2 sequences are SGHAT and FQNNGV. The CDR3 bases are TGTGCCAGCAGCCGGAATAGCGGGGCGAGGACCGGGGAGCTGTTTTTT. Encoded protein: CASSRNSGARTGELFF.

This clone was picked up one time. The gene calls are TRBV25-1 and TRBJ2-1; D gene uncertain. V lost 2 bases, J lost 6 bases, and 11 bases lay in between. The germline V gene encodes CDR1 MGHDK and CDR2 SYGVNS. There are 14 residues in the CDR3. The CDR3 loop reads CASSEGVPSNEQFF. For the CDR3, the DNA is TGTGCCAGCAGTGAAGGTGTCCCTAGCAATGAGCAGTTCTTC.

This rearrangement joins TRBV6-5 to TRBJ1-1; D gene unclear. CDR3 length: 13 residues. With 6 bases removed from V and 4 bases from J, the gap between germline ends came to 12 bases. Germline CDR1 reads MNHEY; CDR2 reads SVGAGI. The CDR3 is CASSPIESTEAFF. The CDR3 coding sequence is TGTGCCAGCAGCCCTATAGAAAGCACTGAAGCTTTCTTT.

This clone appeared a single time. As DNA, the CDR3 is TGCGCCAGCAGCCAAGAAGCAGTCGGGCTAGCGGGAACCTACGAGCAGTACTTC. Amino acids: CASSQEAVGLAGTYEQYF. The chain uses TRBV4-1 and TRBJ2-7, with 9 bases that match TRBD2. This CDR3 contains 18 residues. V was clipped by 0 bases and J by 2 bases; unmatched bases: 11. Per the germline V gene, CDR1 is MGHRA and CDR2 is YSYEKL.